The TCR beta chain under discussion was sequenced for a study of T cell repertoires in cytomegalovirus infection. Turning to the study itself: Matching HLA type and CMV infection were both indicated by public TCR beta signatures.

As concerns this clonotype: The antigen is not known.

TCRdb passed the reads through MiXCR, listing each CDR3 protein once. The table includes about a million distinct CDR3 sequences, approximately 32% detected once. In germline, CDR1 is MNHNY, CDR2 SVGAGI (reference sequence). The CDR3 runs to 17 residues. Trimming removed 4 bases from V and 0 bases from J, with 16 bases in between. This TCR was sampled from a human donor in good health (CMV status not recorded). Some clones in this sample may be carry-over from other donors' samples. The sequences come from cultured CD8+ T cells from PBMCs, collected from culture after CMV antigen stimulation. The rearrangement links TRBV6-6 to TRBJ2-1; perhaps TRBD2 as D (5 bases). The CDR3 spells CASSSPASGISYNEQFF. CDR3 in DNA: TGTGCCAGCAGTTCACCTGCCTCGGGAATCTCCTACAATGAGCAGTTCTTC.